This TCR beta chain stems from a study of T cell repertoires in cytomegalovirus infection. Across the whole study: It can be stated that public TCR beta signatures indicated CMV infection as well as a matching HLA type. General study results and limits: Totalled public TCR beta family frequency picked out people who carried CMV plus the relevant HLA. Clonotypes of TCR beta that were HLA-C-restricted and CMV-specific dominated the ex vivo response.

TCRdb called the reads again in MiXCR, with one record for every CDR3 protein. The sample holds about a million distinct CDR3 sequences, under 40% seen once. Germline V gives CDR1 SGDLS, CDR2 YYNGEE. The CDR3 covers 15 residues. In the case of this clonotype: No antigen is known for it. One junction end does not reproduce the germline sequence, and a read error may be involved.

The sequence came from a human donor in good health (CMV status not recorded). Some clones in this sample may be carry-over from other donors' samples. Material: cultured CD8+ T cells from PBMCs, obtained from culture after CMV antigen stimulation. The rearrangement joins TRBV9 to TRBJ1-1; the D is unclear. The CDR3, as DNA: TGTGTCAGCAGCGTAGGTTCGGACTCGAACACTGAAGCTTTCTTT. Translation: CVSSVGSDSNTEAFF. The variable domain in full, with the rest retrieved from reference TRBV9 and TRBJ1-1, is DSGVTQTPKHLITATGQRVTLRCSPRSGDLSVYWYQQSLDQGLQFLIQYYNGEERAKGNILERFSAQQFPDLHSELNLSSLELGDSALYFCVSSVGSDSNTEAFFGQGTRLTVV.